This TCR beta chain was identified during a study of shared clonotypes between healthy human individuals. The ends were cut back, 5 bases at V and 0 bases at J, with 13 bases in the middle. Germline V CDR1 and CDR2: SGHTA, FQGTGA. The CDR3 has 16 residues. Authors' data handling: Without quality scores, immunoSEQ junctional reads could not be filtered like full-length reads. Measured with immunoSEQ multiplex PCR; TCRdb has only the in-frame clones, and not every one. The V and J calls and clone size were taken over from that table, and D and trimming were inferred from the DNA. The data hold millions of clones, with 90% to 95% observed a single time. A single count supports this clone. Its specificity is not known. The authors divided CD4+ cells into CD45RA+ naive and CD45RA-negative memory subsets. General study results and limits: A generally larger estimated richness was seen in naive subsets than in memory subsets.

The clonotype comes from a man aged 18 to 30 in good health. Some clones in this sample may be carry-over from other donors' samples. Material: naive CD4+ T cells from PBMCs. The subset is: CD45RA+ positively selected. This chain uses TRBV7-3 with TRBJ2-2; D is perhaps TRBD2 (6 bases). CDR3 in DNA: TGTGCCAGCAGCCGGGACTCCCCCGCGAACACCGGGGAGCTGTTTTTT. This gives the protein CASSRDSPANTGELFF.